Below are 17 T cell receptor beta chains sequenced from a single sample in a study of blood T cells in healthy people across ages. A second PCR, run for roughly 7 to 11 cycles, used a sample-barcoded 5' primer plus a J-beta primer mix. Each CDR3 protein is one row after TCRdb ran MiXCR on the 5' RACE reads. The sample includes hundreds of thousands of distinct CDR3 sequences, more than 20% of them seen just once. Sequenced: blood. These receptors were collected from a man between 65 and 79 years old in good health.

V is TRBV4-1 and J is TRBJ2-5, with D possibly matching TRBD2 (6 bases). The germline V gene has CDR1 MGHRA and CDR2 YSYEKL. V lost 0 bases and J 5 bases, leaving 13 bases between the germline ends. The CDR3 extends over 15 amino acids. Here the CDR3 DNA reads TGCGCCAGCAGCCAAGACCTGCGGGGTTTGGAGACCCAGTACTTC. It codes for CASSQDLRGLETQYF.

The chain has TRBV5-1 and TRBJ2-1, with D possibly matching TRBD2 (5 bases). V was clipped by 4 bases and J by 4 bases, with 9 bases between them. In germline, CDR1 is SGHRS, CDR2 YFSETQ. The CDR3 contains 13 residues. The CDR3 DNA sequence: TGCGCCAGCAGCGTGGACTTATACAATGAGCAGTTCTTC. It translates to CASSVDLYNEQFF.

This clonotype was observed a few times. One end of the junction is discordant with germline, which a read error may explain. The chain uses TRBV12-3 or TRBV12-4 and TRBJ2-1; no definite D call. The length of the CDR3 is 13 residues. The CDR3 loop is CTSSLRRANEQFF. DNA of the CDR3: TGTACCAGCAGTTTACGGCGAGCCAATGAGCAGTTCTTC.

The chain is built from TRBV15 and TRBJ2-1, with D unresolved. Looked up from germline, CDR1 is LNHNV and CDR2 is YYDKDF (reference sequence). The ends were cut back, 4 bases at V and 9 bases at J, with 16 bases in the middle. The CDR3 totals 14 residues. DNA of the CDR3: TGTGCCACCAGCACTCCTCATCCGAGCGCTGAGCAGTTCTTC. It is translated as CATSTPHPSAEQFF.

A few counts support this clonotype. This chain links TRBV6-5 with TRBJ2-7; 11 bases are a match to TRBD2. The V gene end was trimmed by 5 bases and the J gene end by 6 bases; junction bases not matched to a gene: 9. The V gene's germline CDR1 is MNHEY and CDR2 SVGAGI. The CDR3 length is 15 residues. This CDR3 reads CASSHLAGGDLEQYF. CDR3 coding DNA: TGTGCCAGCAGTCACTTAGCGGGAGGGGACCTCGAGCAGTACTTC.

This chain joins TRBV2 and TRBJ2-5, with 10 positions matching TRBD2. V was clipped by 4 bases and J by 3 bases; unmatched bases: 5. The CDR3 consists of 15 residues. CDR1 is SNHLY, CDR2 FYNNEI, per germline. The CDR3 loop reads CASSGWTSGKETQYF. In DNA, the CDR3 is TGTGCCAGCAGTGGCTGGACTAGCGGTAAAGAGACCCAGTACTTC.

This chain connects TRBV7-2 to TRBJ2-5; D gene ambiguous. The end of the DNA is better explained by TRBJ2-7, so the J call may be wrong. Per the germline V gene, CDR1 is SGHTA and CDR2 is FQGNSA. This CDR3 region has 16 residues. This CDR3 is CASSLFYDRISYEQYF. The CDR3 DNA reads as TGTGCCAGCAGCTTATTCTATGACCGGATCTCCTACGAGCAGTACTTC.

This clonotype has only a few counts. This chain links TRBV6-2 or TRBV6-3 with TRBJ2-1, with 10 bases identical to TRBD1. The germline gives CDR1 MNHEY, CDR2 SVGEGT. The CDR3 runs 14 residues. The V gene end was trimmed by 4 bases and the J gene end by 7 bases; junction bases not matched to a gene: 4. CDR3 in amino acids: CASSSPGQGNEQFF. The CDR3 coding sequence is TGTGCCAGCAGTTCCCCGGGACAGGGGAATGAGCAGTTCTTC.

This clonotype was counted between two and nine times. For the CDR3, the DNA is TGCAGTGCTCTTAGCGGGGGGGATGATACGCAGTATTTT. Its protein is CSALSGGDDTQYF. The V call is TRBV20-1, the J call TRBJ2-3; 11 bases align to TRBD2. The CDR3 contains 13 residues. Germline lookup yields CDR1 DFQATT and CDR2 SNEGSKA (reference sequence). V shed 5 bases, J shed 6 bases, and the junction held 4 bases outside the gene matches.

The CDR3 loop reads CSVEVGQGRTEAFF. DNA for the CDR3: TGCAGCGTTGAAGTGGGACAGGGAAGGACTGAAGCTTTCTTT. V usage is TRBV29-1 and J usage is TRBJ1-1; 9 positions match TRBD1. This CDR3 has 14 amino acids. Germline assignment: CDR1 SQVTM and CDR2 ANQGSEA. The V segment lost 1 base and the J segment 5 bases; nucleotides outside the gene matches: 5.

This clonotype was seen only a few times. This chain uses TRBV4-3 with TRBJ2-5; D perhaps matches TRBD1 (6 bases). From germline, CDR1 is LGHNA and CDR2 YSLEER. CDR3 length: 13 residues. Between the trimmed V and J ends, which lost 0 bases and 7 bases, there was a span of 9 bases. Written as DNA, the CDR3 is TGCGCCAGCAGCCAAGACAGGGGTCGGACCCAGTACTTC. Translated, it gives CASSQDRGRTQYF.

This clonotype turned up a few times. The chain uses TRBV20-1 and TRBJ2-3; TRBD1 matches at 7 bases. The CDR3 contains 15 residues. Germline CDR1 reads DFQATT; CDR2 reads SNEGSKA (reference sequence). Unmatched junction bases numbered 9, after V lost 6 bases and J lost 0 bases. CDR3 loop: CSAQRDSSSTDTQYF. The CDR3 bases are TGCAGTGCCCAGAGGGACAGCTCTAGCACAGATACGCAGTATTTT.

With respect to this clonotype: A read error may produce the germline difference seen at one junction end. The chain uses TRBV29-1 and TRBJ1-2; tentative D call: TRBD1 (5 bases). The CDR3 loop spans 15 amino acids. Germline V gene data show CDR1 as SQVTM and CDR2 as ANQGSEA. CDR3 nucleotide sequence: TGCAGCGTTGAAGGGGGCACTACATCTAACCATGGCTACACCTTC. Translating it yields CSVEGGTTSNHGYTF.

This clonotype occurred a few times. The V call is TRBV11-2, the J call TRBJ2-5; D is perhaps TRBD1 (6 bases). Germline values: CDR1 SGHAT, CDR2 FQNNGV. The CDR3 sequence is 12 residues long. V was pared by 0 bases and J by 7 bases, with 6 bases between. The CDR3 sequence: CASSLEQGTQYF. The CDR3 coding sequence is TGTGCCAGCAGCTTAGAACAGGGGACCCAGTACTTC.

This clonotype turned up a few times. The rearrangement uses TRBV28 and TRBJ2-7, with TRBD2 matching 13 bases. This CDR3 has 16 amino acids. Germline V gene data show CDR1 as MDHEN and CDR2 as SYDVKM. V trimming: 8 bases; J trimming: 8 bases; junction bases outside the gene matches: 15. Written as DNA, the CDR3 is TGTGCCAGCCCCACCGGCCCGACTAGCGGGAGGTCCCAGCAGTACTTC. Amino acid sequence: CASPTGPTSGRSQQYF.

The chain joins TRBV5-1 to TRBJ2-5; maybe TRBD1 (5 bases). The DNA end is a closer match to TRBJ2-7, so the J assignment may be wrong. Germline V gene data show CDR1 as SGHRS and CDR2 as YFSETQ. The CDR3 sequence is 15 residues long. The CDR3 sequence is CASSLVGEKSYEQYF. In nucleotides, the CDR3 is TGCGCCAGCAGCTTGGTAGGGGAAAAATCCTACGAGCAGTACTTC.

A few counts support this clonotype. The rearrangement joins TRBV29-1 to TRBJ2-4; the match to TRBD1 covers 9 bases. After removal of 2 bases from V and 5 bases from J, the junction contained 4 bases not matched to a gene. There are 14 residues in the CDR3. Germline V gives CDR1 SQVTM, CDR2 ANQGSEA. CDR3 amino acids: CSVEPWTGENIQYF. CDR3 nucleotide sequence: TGCAGCGTTGAACCGTGGACAGGGGAAAACATTCAGTACTTC.